Listed below are T cell receptor beta chains from one sample, sequenced in a study of Graves' ophthalmopathy and Graves' hyperthyroidism. TCRdb fed the multiplex PCR reads into MiXCR, producing one record per CDR3 protein. The sample lists 200,000 to 250,000 distinct CDR3 sequences; less than 55% were seen once. Input material: peripheral blood. The receptor set was obtained from an adult man with Graves' ophthalmopathy. CDR3s leave out the opening cysteine and the closing phenylalanine or tryptophan. Fields, in order: CDR3 length, J gene, V gene, CDR3 protein.

len: 13; j_gene: TRBJ2-7; v_gene: TRBV5-1; CDR3aa: ASSYEPKGAREQY
len: 12; j_gene: TRBJ1-1; v_gene: TRBV2; CDR3aa: AGSPGQGVTEAF
len: 16; j_gene: TRBJ2-5; v_gene: TRBV24-1; CDR3aa: ATSDSPTSGRSVETQY
len: 11; j_gene: TRBJ1-5; v_gene: TRBV7-9; CDR3aa: ASSFGQYQPQH
len: 15; j_gene: TRBJ2-2; v_gene: TRBV7-3; CDR3aa: ASSLQSAVSNTGELF
len: 13; j_gene: TRBJ1-5; v_gene: TRBV12-3/TRBV12-4; CDR3aa: ASTLTGGGNQPQH
len: 15; j_gene: TRBJ2-7; v_gene: TRBV11-3; CDR3aa: ASSYSMGTGPSYEQY
len: 12; j_gene: TRBJ2-2; v_gene: TRBV29-1; CDR3aa: SVTSGGTSGELF
len: 13; j_gene: TRBJ2-7; v_gene: TRBV10-2; CDR3aa: ASSDSGRARNEQY
len: 14; j_gene: TRBJ1-5; v_gene: TRBV24-1; CDR3aa: ATSDLDSSEDQPQH
len: 12; j_gene: TRBJ2-2; v_gene: TRBV7-9; CDR3aa: ASSLAGVTGELF
len: 14; j_gene: TRBJ2-7; v_gene: TRBV7-8; CDR3aa: ASSHPTSGVSYEQY
len: 12; j_gene: TRBJ1-2; v_gene: TRBV10-3; CDR3aa: AISGTGPGYGYT
len: 16; j_gene: TRBJ2-7; v_gene: TRBV4-1; CDR3aa: ASSHSFALGAIGGEQY
len: 12; j_gene: TRBJ1-4; v_gene: TRBV10-2; CDR3aa: ASTVPGRDAKLF
len: 13; j_gene: TRBJ2-7; v_gene: TRBV12-3/TRBV12-4; CDR3aa: ASSSQGMVRYEQY
len: 13; j_gene: TRBJ2-5; v_gene: TRBV5-4; CDR3aa: ASSLTGQGQETQY
len: 13; j_gene: TRBJ1-2; v_gene: TRBV9; CDR3aa: ASSVWGQGDEGYT
len: 12; j_gene: TRBJ1-6; v_gene: TRBV9; CDR3aa: ASTWTAYNSPLH
len: 9; j_gene: TRBJ1-2; v_gene: TRBV6-5; CDR3aa: ASKVDYGYT
len: 14; j_gene: TRBJ2-5; v_gene: TRBV7-9; CDR3aa: ASSLVASGPQETQY
len: 14; j_gene: TRBJ2-7; v_gene: TRBV9; CDR3aa: ASSLSLTGGSYEQY
len: 9; j_gene: TRBJ1-1; v_gene: TRBV20-1; CDR3aa: SAQAQVEAF
len: 12; j_gene: TRBJ2-7; v_gene: TRBV7-9; CDR3aa: ASSFTREPYEQY
len: 12; j_gene: TRBJ2-2; v_gene: TRBV13; CDR3aa: ASSSRTSEGELF
len: 13; j_gene: TRBJ1-4; v_gene: TRBV2; CDR3aa: ASSSRQGAKEKLF
len: 11; j_gene: TRBJ2-3; v_gene: TRBV29-1; CDR3aa: SVETGRADTQY
len: 15; j_gene: TRBJ1-1; v_gene: TRBV7-2; CDR3aa: ASSLGVDRAGDTEAF
len: 11; j_gene: TRBJ2-7; v_gene: TRBV24-1; CDR3aa: ATSAPGNYEQY
len: 9; j_gene: TRBJ2-7; v_gene: TRBV24-1; CDR3aa: ATSAGREQY
len: 12; j_gene: TRBJ1-1; v_gene: TRBV6-1; CDR3aa: ASSEHGQHTEAF
len: 11; j_gene: TRBJ1-1; v_gene: TRBV14; CDR3aa: ASSSTGHTEAF
len: 12; j_gene: TRBJ2-7; v_gene: TRBV20-1; CDR3aa: SARARAYSYEQY
len: 11; j_gene: TRBJ1-4; v_gene: TRBV20-1; CDR3aa: SARQGQDEKLF
len: 13; j_gene: TRBJ1-1; v_gene: TRBV12-3/TRBV12-4; CDR3aa: ASTLGQGRNTEAF